This T cell receptor beta chain was recorded in a study of beta chain features in type 1 diabetes. Expressed TCRB transcripts were sequenced because the entire RNA isolate underwent reverse transcription. Assay used: immunoSEQ multiplex PCR; TCRdb lists only in-frame clones, some missing. The profile covers 250,000 to 300,000 clones, with 24% appearing a single time and about 0.012% taken by the ten largest. Germline V CDR1 and CDR2: LNHDA, SQIVND (reference sequence). Trimming removed 0 bases at V and 1 base at J, with 16 bases between. The CDR3 extends over 19 amino acids. For this clone: The target antigen is unknown.

Overall study findings and caveats: For Type 1 diabetes patients, all four CD4+ subsets carried TCRB CDR3s that were moderately but significantly shorter. Compared to healthy donors, patients appeared to have naive, central memory and Treg TCRB repertoires that were more alike.

CD4+ naive, central memory, regulatory and stem cell-like memory subsets were isolated by sorting on CD45RO/CCR7/CD25/CD127/CD95/CD27. The receptor was derived from a woman aged 25 to 45 with type 1 diabetes. The chain employs TRBV19 and TRBJ2-6, with D perhaps matching TRBD2 (7 bases). Source material: naive CD4+ T cells from blood. The CDR3 bases are TGTGCCAGTAGTATAGAGGGGGGGCGCTTCGTATCTGGGGCCAACGTCCTGACTTTC. Translating it yields CASSIEGGRFVSGANVLTF.